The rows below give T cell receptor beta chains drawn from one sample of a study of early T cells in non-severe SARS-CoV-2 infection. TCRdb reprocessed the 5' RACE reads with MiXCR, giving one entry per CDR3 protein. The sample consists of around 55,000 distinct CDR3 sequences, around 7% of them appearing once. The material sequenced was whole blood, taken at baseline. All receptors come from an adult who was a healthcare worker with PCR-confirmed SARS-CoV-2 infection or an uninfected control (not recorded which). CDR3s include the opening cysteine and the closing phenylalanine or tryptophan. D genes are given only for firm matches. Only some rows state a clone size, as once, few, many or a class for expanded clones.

cdr3_nt: TGCAGTGCTAGAGATATGAGACACTTCTCCTACGAGCAGTACTTC
cdr3_aa: CSARDMRHFSYEQYF
d_call: -
j_call: TRBJ2-7
v_call: TRBV20-1
clone_size: many

cdr3_nt: TGTGCCAGCAGCTCCGGGGGCTCTGGAAACACCATATATTTT
cdr3_aa: CASSSGGSGNTIYF
d_call: -
j_call: TRBJ1-3
v_call: TRBV6-5
clone_size: few

cdr3_nt: TGTGCCAGCAGCCAGTTACAGGGTACCTACGAGCAGTACTTC
cdr3_aa: CASSQLQGTYEQYF
d_call: -
j_call: TRBJ2-7
v_call: TRBV3-1
clone_size: -

cdr3_nt: TGCGCCAGCAGCTTACGGGGAGAAGCCAAAAACATTCAGTACTTC
cdr3_aa: CASSLRGEAKNIQYF
d_call: -
j_call: TRBJ2-4
v_call: TRBV5-1
clone_size: many

cdr3_nt: TGCGCCAGCAGCTTGGACCTTTCTGGAAACACCATATATTTT
cdr3_aa: CASSLDLSGNTIYF
d_call: -
j_call: TRBJ1-3
v_call: TRBV5-1
clone_size: many

cdr3_nt: TGCGCCAGTCTTACGGGACAGGGTTACTACGAGCAGTACTTC
cdr3_aa: CASLTGQGYYEQYF
d_call: TRBD1
j_call: TRBJ2-7
v_call: TRBV10-1
clone_size: many

cdr3_nt: TGTGCCAGCCACCGGGACTCAAGCAATCAGCCCCAGCATTTT
cdr3_aa: CASHRDSSNQPQHF
d_call: -
j_call: TRBJ1-5
v_call: TRBV7-8
clone_size: many

cdr3_nt: TGTGCCAGCTCACCACTGGGAGGGACTAATGAAAAACTGTTTTTT
cdr3_aa: CASSPLGGTNEKLFF
d_call: -
j_call: TRBJ1-4
v_call: TRBV18
clone_size: many

cdr3_nt: TGTGCCATCAGTGAGTCGAGTCCCCAAGAGACCCAGTACTTC
cdr3_aa: CAISESSPQETQYF
d_call: -
j_call: TRBJ2-5
v_call: TRBV10-3
clone_size: -

cdr3_nt: TGTGCCAGCTCCCGACAGGGATCTGGGGCCAACGTCCTGACTTTC
cdr3_aa: CASSRQGSGANVLTF
d_call: TRBD1
j_call: TRBJ2-6
v_call: TRBV18
clone_size: many

cdr3_nt: TGCGCCAGCAGGACCCAGGAGGACACAGATACGCAGTATTTT
cdr3_aa: CASRTQEDTDTQYF
d_call: -
j_call: TRBJ2-3
v_call: TRBV4-1
clone_size: -

cdr3_nt: TGTGCCAGCTCACGACAGGGGGCAAATGAGCAGTTCTTC
cdr3_aa: CASSRQGANEQFF
d_call: TRBD1
j_call: TRBJ2-1
v_call: TRBV18
clone_size: few

cdr3_nt: TGTGCCAGCAGCTTCTCCTACGGGGGCGAAAACATTCAGTACTTC
cdr3_aa: CASSFSYGGENIQYF
d_call: -
j_call: TRBJ2-4
v_call: TRBV7-2
clone_size: many

cdr3_nt: TGTGCCAGCAGCTTCGACTGGACCCAAGAGACCCAGTACTTC
cdr3_aa: CASSFDWTQETQYF
d_call: -
j_call: TRBJ2-5
v_call: TRBV11-2
clone_size: many

cdr3_nt: TGCGCCAGCGGCTCAGGGATCTCCTACGAGCAGTACTTC
cdr3_aa: CASGSGISYEQYF
d_call: -
j_call: TRBJ2-7
v_call: TRBV23-1
clone_size: -

cdr3_nt: TGCAGCGTTGAAGGGGGGGCGACCACTAGGGATGAGCAGTTCTTC
cdr3_aa: CSVEGGATTRDEQFF
d_call: -
j_call: TRBJ2-1
v_call: TRBV29-1
clone_size: many

cdr3_nt: TGTGCCAGCACCCGGGGGCAGGCTGAAGCTTTCTTT
cdr3_aa: CASTRGQAEAFF
d_call: -
j_call: TRBJ1-1
v_call: TRBV3-1
clone_size: -

cdr3_nt: TGTGCCAGCCGTTCGGTGGCAGCAAGCTCCTACAATGAGCAGTTCTTC
cdr3_aa: CASRSVAASSYNEQFF
d_call: -
j_call: TRBJ2-1
v_call: TRBV28
clone_size: many

cdr3_nt: TGTGCCAGCAGTTATTCCAGTAGCGATCAGCCCCAGCATTTT
cdr3_aa: CASSYSSSDQPQHF
d_call: -
j_call: TRBJ1-5
v_call: TRBV6-6
clone_size: -

cdr3_nt: TGTGCCAGCTCACCACCGAAGGGGTTGGACACTGAAGCTTTCTTT
cdr3_aa: CASSPPKGLDTEAFF
d_call: -
j_call: TRBJ1-1
v_call: TRBV18
clone_size: many

cdr3_nt: TGTGCCACCAGCAGCCCCCTGCGTCGGGGCGGCTACACCTTC
cdr3_aa: CATSSPLRRGGYTF
d_call: -
j_call: TRBJ1-2
v_call: TRBV15
clone_size: few

cdr3_nt: TGCGCCAGCAGCCAAGCTCAGGGGCTCGTCGCAGATACGCAGTATTTT
cdr3_aa: CASSQAQGLVADTQYF
d_call: -
j_call: TRBJ2-3
v_call: TRBV4-1
clone_size: few

cdr3_nt: TGTGCCAGCAGTTCCCTAATGGGGGACGAGCAGTACTTC
cdr3_aa: CASSSLMGDEQYF
d_call: -
j_call: TRBJ2-7
v_call: TRBV6-5
clone_size: -

cdr3_nt: TGTGCCAGCAGCTTATTCAGGGGCTCGAGGGCAGATGGAGGCTACACCTTC
cdr3_aa: CASSLFRGSRADGGYTF
d_call: -
j_call: TRBJ1-2
v_call: TRBV13
clone_size: many

cdr3_nt: TGCAGTGCTAGTACGGCAGACTATGGCTACACCTTC
cdr3_aa: CSASTADYGYTF
d_call: -
j_call: TRBJ1-2
v_call: TRBV20-1
clone_size: many

cdr3_nt: TGTGCCAGCAGCTCGGGGGGCCTGTCCTACAATGAGCAGTTCTTC
cdr3_aa: CASSSGGLSYNEQFF
d_call: -
j_call: TRBJ2-1
v_call: TRBV11-3
clone_size: many

cdr3_nt: TGTGCCAGCAGCTTCCGGGACTCAGACACCGGGGAGCTGTTTTTT
cdr3_aa: CASSFRDSDTGELFF
d_call: -
j_call: TRBJ2-2
v_call: TRBV7-3
clone_size: few

cdr3_nt: TGTGCCAGCAGTTACGCCGGGACAGGGGTCAATGAGCAGTTCTTC
cdr3_aa: CASSYAGTGVNEQFF
d_call: TRBD1
j_call: TRBJ2-1
v_call: TRBV6-5
clone_size: -

cdr3_nt: TGTGCCACCAGCAAAGGCGGGGACGCAGATACGCAGTATTTT
cdr3_aa: CATSKGGDADTQYF
d_call: -
j_call: TRBJ2-3
v_call: TRBV15
clone_size: -

cdr3_nt: TGCTCCCGAACCGGGGAGCTGTTTTTT
cdr3_aa: CSRTGELFF
d_call: -
j_call: TRBJ2-2
v_call: TRBV29-1
clone_size: few